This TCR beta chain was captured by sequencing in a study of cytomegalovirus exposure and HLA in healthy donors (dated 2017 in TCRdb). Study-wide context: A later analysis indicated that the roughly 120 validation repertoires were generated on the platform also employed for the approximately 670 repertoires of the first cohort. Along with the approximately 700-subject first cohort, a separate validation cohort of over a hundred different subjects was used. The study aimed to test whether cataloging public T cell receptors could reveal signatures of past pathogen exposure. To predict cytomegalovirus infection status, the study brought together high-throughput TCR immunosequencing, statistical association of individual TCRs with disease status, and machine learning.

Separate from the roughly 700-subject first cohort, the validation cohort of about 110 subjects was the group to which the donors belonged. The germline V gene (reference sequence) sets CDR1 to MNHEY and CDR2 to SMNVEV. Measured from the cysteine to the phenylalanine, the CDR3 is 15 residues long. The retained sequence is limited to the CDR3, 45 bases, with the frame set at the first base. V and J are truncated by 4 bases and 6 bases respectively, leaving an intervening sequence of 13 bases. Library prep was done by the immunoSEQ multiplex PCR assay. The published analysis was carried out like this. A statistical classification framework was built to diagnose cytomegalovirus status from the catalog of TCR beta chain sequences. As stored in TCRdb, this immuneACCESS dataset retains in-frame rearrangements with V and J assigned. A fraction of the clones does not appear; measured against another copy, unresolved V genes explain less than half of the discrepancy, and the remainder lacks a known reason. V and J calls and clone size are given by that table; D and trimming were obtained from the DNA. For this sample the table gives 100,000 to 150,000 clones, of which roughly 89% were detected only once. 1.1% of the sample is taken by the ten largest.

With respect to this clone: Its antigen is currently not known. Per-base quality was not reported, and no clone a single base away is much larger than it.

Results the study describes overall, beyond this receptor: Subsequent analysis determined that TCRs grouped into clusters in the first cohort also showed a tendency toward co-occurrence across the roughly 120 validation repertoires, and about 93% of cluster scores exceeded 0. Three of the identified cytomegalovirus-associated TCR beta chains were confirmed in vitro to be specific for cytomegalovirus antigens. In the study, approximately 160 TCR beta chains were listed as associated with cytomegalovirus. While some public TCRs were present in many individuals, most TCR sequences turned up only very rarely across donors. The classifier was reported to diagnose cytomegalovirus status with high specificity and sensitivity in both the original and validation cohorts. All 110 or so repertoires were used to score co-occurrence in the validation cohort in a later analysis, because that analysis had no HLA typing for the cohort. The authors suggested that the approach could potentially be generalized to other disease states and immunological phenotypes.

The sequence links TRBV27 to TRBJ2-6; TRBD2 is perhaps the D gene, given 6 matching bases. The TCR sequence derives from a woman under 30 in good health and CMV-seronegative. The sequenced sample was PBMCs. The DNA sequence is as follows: TGTGCCAGCAGTTCTCTGCCGGGAGAGGCCAACGTCCTGACTTTC. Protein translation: CASSSLPGEANVLTF.